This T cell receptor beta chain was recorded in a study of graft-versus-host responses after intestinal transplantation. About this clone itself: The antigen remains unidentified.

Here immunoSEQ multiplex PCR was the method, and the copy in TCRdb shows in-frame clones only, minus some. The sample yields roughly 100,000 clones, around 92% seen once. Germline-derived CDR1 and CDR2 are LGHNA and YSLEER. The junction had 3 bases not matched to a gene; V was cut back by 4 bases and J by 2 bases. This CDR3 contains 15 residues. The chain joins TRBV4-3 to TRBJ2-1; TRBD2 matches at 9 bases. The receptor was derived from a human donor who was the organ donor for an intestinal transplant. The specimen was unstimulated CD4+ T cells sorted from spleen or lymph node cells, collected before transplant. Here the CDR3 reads CASSPRGGPYNEQFF. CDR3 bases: TGCGCCAGCAGCCCGCGGGGGGGTCCCTACAATGAGCAGTTCTTC.